These 7 T cell receptor beta chains came from one sample sequenced in a study of cytomegalovirus exposure and HLA in healthy donors. The PCR made use of 60 Vbeta and 13 Jbeta primers. This table comes from immunoSEQ multiplex PCR, and its TCRdb copy is limited to in-frame clones, with some not included. The table has 190,000 or so clones, around 79% seen once. The sample was PBMCs. The receptors shown here come from a girl aged 10 to 17 in good health and CMV-seropositive.

The gene calls are TRBV7-2 and TRBJ2-7; the D gene is possibly TRBD2 (7 bases). V dropped 3 bases and J dropped 2 bases, with 11 bases sitting between them. Germline V lookup: CDR1 SGHTA, CDR2 FQGNSA. This CDR3 is built from 14 residues. CDR3 sequence: CASSFYGGPYEQYF. CDR3 DNA: TGTGCCAGCAGCTTTTACGGGGGGCCCTACGAGCAGTACTTC.

V is TRBV29-1 and J is TRBJ1-1, with D perhaps matching TRBD1 (5 bases). The CDR3 sequence is 13 residues long. V lost 4 bases and J lost 0, with 9 bases in between. Germline V gene sequence: CDR1 SQVTM, CDR2 ANQGSEA. CDR3 nucleotides: TGCAGCGTTGGCCTGACAGTGAACACTGAAGCTTTCTTT. Protein: CSVGLTVNTEAFF.

CDR3 sequence reads: CAISRDREGYGYTF. Written as DNA, the CDR3 is TGTGCCATCAGCCGGGACAGGGAGGGCTATGGCTACACCTTC. The J gene is TRBJ1-2, the V gene TRBV10-3; 9 bases align to TRBD1. Looked up from germline, CDR1 is ENHRY and CDR2 is SYGVKD. Trimming removed 6 bases from V and 4 bases from J; junction bases left unmatched: 6. CDR3 length equals 14 residues.

The chain links TRBV5-6 to TRBJ2-3; 8 bases fit TRBD1. V shed 4 bases and J 5 bases; nucleotides not matched to a gene: 12. Germline V gene sequence: CDR1 SGHDT, CDR2 YYEEEE. The CDR3 extends over 16 amino acids. The CDR3 spells CASSGPWDRLGDTQYF. DNA of the CDR3: TGTGCCAGCAGCGGACCTTGGGACAGGTTGGGAGATACGCAGTATTTT. The whole variable domain, remainder taken from reference TRBV5-6 and TRBJ2-3, is DAGVTQSPTHLIKTRGQQVTLRCSPKSGHDTVSWYQQALGQGPQFIFQYYEEEERQRGNFPDRFSGHQFPNYSSELNVNALLLGDSALYLCASSGPWDRLGDTQYFGPGTRLTVL.

The chain uses TRBV7-9 and TRBJ2-2; weak D call: TRBD1 (6 bases). Germline CDR1 is SEHNR and CDR2 is FQNEAQ (reference sequence). The CDR3 spans 14 residues. V gave up 5 bases and J gave up 3 bases, with 10 bases separating them. The CDR3 region is CASSPQGYTGELFF. The CDR3 DNA sequence: TGTGCCAGCAGCCCACAGGGATACACCGGGGAGCTGTTTTTT. Variable domain in full (rest from reference TRBV7-9 and TRBJ2-2): DTGVSQNPRHKITKRGQNVTFRCDPISEHNRLYWYRQTLGQGPEFLTYFQNEAQLEKSRLLSDRFSAERPKGSFSTLEIQRTEQGDSAMYLCASSPQGYTGELFFGEGSRLTVL.

This chain links TRBV7-9 with TRBJ1-3, with D perhaps TRBD1 (6 bases). This CDR3 has 14 residues. Trimming stripped 6 bases from V and 4 bases from J, with 13 bases between. The germline CDR1 and CDR2 sequences are SEHNR and FQNEAQ (reference sequence). CDR3 in amino acids: CASRGAQSGNTIYF. Here the CDR3 DNA reads TGTGCCAGCAGGGGGGCCCAAAGCGGAAACACCATATATTTT.

The CDR3: CASSPGTGWTEAFF. As DNA, the CDR3 is TGTGCCAGTAGTCCTGGGACAGGGTGGACTGAAGCTTTCTTT. The V gene is TRBV19, the J gene TRBJ1-1, with 9 bases identical to TRBD1. Per the germline V gene, CDR1 is LNHDA and CDR2 is SQIVND (reference sequence). The V segment lost 5 bases and the J segment 5 bases; nucleotides outside the gene matches: 6. The length of the CDR3 is 14 residues.